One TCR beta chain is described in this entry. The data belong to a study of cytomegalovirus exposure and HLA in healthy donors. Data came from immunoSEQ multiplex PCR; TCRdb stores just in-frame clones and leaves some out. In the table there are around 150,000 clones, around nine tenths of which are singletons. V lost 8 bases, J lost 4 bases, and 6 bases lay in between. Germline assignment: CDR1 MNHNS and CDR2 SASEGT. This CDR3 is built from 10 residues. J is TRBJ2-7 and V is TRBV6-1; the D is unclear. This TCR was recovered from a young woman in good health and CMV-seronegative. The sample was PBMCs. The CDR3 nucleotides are TGTGCCAGCGAGGAATACGAGCAGTACTTC. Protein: CASEEYEQYF.